These 9 T cell receptor beta chains share one sample of origin, sequenced in a study of blood T cell repertoires in COVID-19. TCRdb's table, derived via immunoSEQ multiplex PCR, lists solely in-frame clones and lacks some. The sample records more than 85,000 clones, around 86% being singletons. Source material: peripheral blood. These receptors were taken from a man older than 75 with acute or convalescent COVID-19.

The V gene is TRBV5-1, the J gene TRBJ2-2; D is undetermined. V was trimmed by 1 base and J by 8 bases, leaving 6 bases between them. Germline V gene lookup returns CDR1 SGHRS and CDR2 YFSETQ. The CDR3 extends over 12 amino acids. CDR3: CASSLLLGELFF. Here the CDR3 DNA reads TGCGCCAGCAGCTTGCTTTTGGGGGAGCTGTTTTTT.

As DNA, the CDR3 is TGTGCCACCAGCAGCGGCCTAGAAAATTCACCCCTCCACTTT. It is translated as CATSSGLENSPLHF. The chain employs TRBV15 and TRBJ1-6; D is unresolved. Germline lookup yields CDR1 LNHNV and CDR2 YYDKDF (reference sequence). V was shortened by 3 bases and J by 7 bases, with 10 bases between the two germline ends. The CDR3 is made up of 14 amino acids.

The rearrangement joins TRBV28 to TRBJ2-2; 9 nucleotides align to TRBD2. Germline values: CDR1 MDHEN, CDR2 SYDVKM. After removal of 1 base from V and 0 bases from J, the junction contained 3 bases not matched to a gene. CDR3 size: 17 residues. The CDR3 loop is CASSLYGTSSNTGELFF. CDR3 nucleotide sequence: TGTGCCAGCAGTTTATACGGGACTAGCTCGAACACCGGGGAGCTGTTTTTT.

The gene calls are TRBV7-9 and TRBJ1-3; D call uncertain. Trimming stripped 5 bases from V and 0 bases from J, with 8 bases between. The CDR3 is 14 residues long. Germline loops: CDR1 SEHNR, CDR2 FQNEAQ (reference sequence). The CDR3 here is CASSQRFSGNTIYF. DNA of the CDR3: TGTGCCAGCAGCCAACGGTTCTCTGGAAACACCATATATTTT.

The V call is TRBV19, the J call TRBJ2-7, with D maybe TRBD1 (6 bases). Germline V gene data show CDR1 as LNHDA and CDR2 as SQIVND (reference sequence). Trimming cost V 5 bases and J 0 bases, with 17 bases left between them. The CDR3 is 16 residues long. The CDR3: CASSPRLTGRSYEQYF. The CDR3 DNA is TGTGCCAGTAGTCCCCGATTGACAGGCCGCTCCTACGAGCAGTACTTC.

This clone was picked up one time. CDR3 sequence (DNA): TGCAGTGCTAGTGTCCCTCCCCCCCAGGGGGACGGCTACACCTTC. Its translation is CSASVPPPQGDGYTF. This chain connects TRBV20-1 to TRBJ1-2; 7 positions match TRBD1. Per germline, CDR1 DFQATT and CDR2 SNEGSKA (reference sequence). The CDR3 length is 15 residues. Trimming took 3 bases from V and 8 from J; bases not matched to a gene: 15.

This rearrangement joins TRBV9 to TRBJ1-1; D is uncertain. Germline V gene data show CDR1 as SGDLS and CDR2 as YYNGEE. Trimming removed 5 bases at V and 0 bases at J, with 14 bases between. This CDR3 has 15 residues. CDR3 in amino acids: CASSSGSSMNTEAFF. The CDR3 DNA is TGTGCCAGCAGTTCGGGTTCCTCTATGAACACTGAAGCTTTCTTT.

This chain uses TRBV19 with TRBJ1-5, with TRBD1 as a possible D gene (6 bases). The germline V gene encodes CDR1 LNHDA and CDR2 SQIVND (reference sequence). V gave up 9 bases and J gave up 6 bases, with 12 bases separating them. The CDR3 consists of 12 residues. The DNA for the CDR3 is TGTGCCAGCTGGGGACATTCTCAGCCCCAGCATTTT. This gives the protein CASWGHSQPQHF.

The chain combines TRBV5-4 with TRBJ2-7; D unclear. CDR1 is SGHNT and CDR2 is YYREEE in the germline V gene (reference sequence). The ends were cut back, 0 bases at V and 3 bases at J, with 10 bases in the middle. The CDR3 consists of 14 residues. CDR3 in DNA: TGTGCCAGCAGCTTGGGAACAAGGAGCTACGAGCAGTACTTC. Protein product: CASSLGTRSYEQYF.